The T cell receptor (beta chain) described here comes from a study of T-cell memory formation after mild COVID-19. This CDR3 is built from 14 residues. The germline V gene has CDR1 SGHRS and CDR2 YFSETQ. V lost 4 bases, J lost 4 bases, and 7 bases stayed unmatched. TCRdb reprocessed the 5' RACE reads with MiXCR, giving one entry per CDR3 protein. The sample lists around 110,000 distinct CDR3 sequences, about 15% occurring once. This chain joins TRBV5-1 and TRBJ1-1, with 7 bases matching TRBD1. Sequenced input: PBMCs or a T cell subset sorted from them (not recorded which). The clonotype was recovered from a man between 18 and 29 years old who had mild COVID-19 (a few samples of this study predate the infection). Cell type and time point are not known. CDR3 residues: CASSQGQVFTEAFF. The CDR3 DNA sequence: TGCGCCAGCAGCCAAGGACAGGTCTTCACTGAAGCTTTCTTT.